The rows below give T cell receptor beta chains drawn from one sample of a study of beta chain features in type 1 diabetes. Data came from immunoSEQ multiplex PCR; TCRdb stores just in-frame clones and leaves some out. This table has over 300,000 clones, under 8.5% appearing once. The sample consisted of central memory CD4+ T cells from blood. The receptors originated from a woman younger than 30 in good health. CDR3s include the opening cysteine and the closing phenylalanine or tryptophan. Fields, in order: D gene, V gene, J gene, clone size, CDR3 protein, CDR3 DNA. A D gene is named only where the DNA matches it firmly. A clone size is listed for some rows: how often the clone was seen (once, few, many), or a class if it is expanded.

>TRBD2|TRBV13|TRBJ2-7|.
CASRTLAGGTYEQYF
TGTGCCAGCAGAACACTAGCGGGAGGTACCTACGAGCAGTACTTC
>TRBD1|TRBV6-1|TRBJ1-4|few
CASSEHHGTANEKLFF
TGTGCCAGCAGTGAACACCACGGGACAGCTAATGAAAAACTGTTTTTT
>TRBD1|TRBV19|TRBJ2-7|.
CASSTDRDSYEQYF
TGTGCCAGTAGTACGGACAGGGACTCCTACGAGCAGTACTTC
>.|TRBV5-6|TRBJ2-3|.
CASSWVHMGSDTQYF
TGTGCCAGCAGCTGGGTACATATGGGGTCAGATACGCAGTATTTT
>.|TRBV10-3|TRBJ2-3|.
CAISETGKSGLGTDTQYF
TGTGCCATCAGTGAGACAGGGAAAAGTGGATTGGGCACAGATACGCAGTATTTT
>.|TRBV18|TRBJ2-1|few
CASSEGGPYNEQFF
TGTGCCAGCTCAGAGGGGGGACCCTACAATGAGCAGTTCTTC
>.|TRBV19|TRBJ2-1|few
CASTPSIRTYNEQFF
TGTGCCAGTACCCCCTCCATCCGAACATACAATGAGCAGTTCTTC
>TRBD2|TRBV4-2|TRBJ2-7|.
CASSHSGRLYEQYF
TGTGCCAGCAGCCATAGCGGGAGGTTATACGAGCAGTACTTC
>TRBD1|TRBV28|TRBJ1-1|.
CASRFYMGQGASYTEAFF
TGTGCCAGCAGATTTTACATGGGACAGGGGGCCTCTTACACTGAAGCTTTCTTT
>.|TRBV28|TRBJ1-5|.
CASSSNRLSGPQHF
TGTGCCAGCAGTTCGAACCGACTTAGTGGGCCCCAGCATTTT
>TRBD1|TRBV5-5|TRBJ1-4|.
CASSSNRGPNEKLFF
TGTGCCAGCAGCTCGAACAGGGGGCCTAATGAAAAACTGTTTTTT
>.|TRBV6-5|TRBJ1-6|few
CASSYSGRYNSPLHF
TGTGCCAGCAGTTACTCGGGCCGGTATAATTCACCCCTCCACTTT
>.|TRBV28|TRBJ2-7|many
CASSSPYRLGYEQYF
TGTGCCAGCAGTAGCCCTTACAGGTTGGGCTACGAGCAGTACTTC
>TRBD1|TRBV18|TRBJ2-5|.
CASSRGQGAMETQYF
TGTGCCAGCTCAAGGGGACAGGGGGCGATGGAGACCCAGTACTTC
>TRBD2|TRBV25-1|TRBJ2-1|.
CASSEVGGLHDEQFF
TGTGCCAGCAGTGAAGTCGGGGGACTACATGATGAGCAGTTCTTC
>TRBD1|TRBV19|TRBJ2-4|.
CASSIEGQGVNIQYF
TGTGCCAGTAGTATAGAGGGACAGGGGGTCAACATTCAGTACTTC
>TRBD1|TRBV4-3|TRBJ1-2|few
CASSQEPTGRGGYTF
TGCGCCAGCAGCCAAGAGCCGACAGGGCGAGGGGGCTACACCTTC
>TRBD2|TRBV28|TRBJ2-2|.
CASSRTLAGVIGELFF
TGTGCCAGCAGCCGAACTCTAGCGGGAGTTATCGGGGAGCTGTTTTTT
>.|TRBV29-1|TRBJ2-3|.
CSVDDGTDTQYF
TGCAGCGTTGACGACGGCACAGATACGCAGTATTTT
>.|TRBV7-2|TRBJ2-1|few
CASSFGVGGNEQFF
TGTGCCAGCAGCTTCGGAGTCGGGGGCAATGAGCAGTTCTTC
>.|TRBV11-2|TRBJ2-2|few
CASSLGQGTGELFF
TGTGCCAGCAGCTTAGGGCAGGGGACCGGGGAGCTGTTTTTT
>.|TRBV18|TRBJ2-5|.
CASFPGPQETQYF
TGTGCCAGCTTCCCGGGTCCACAAGAGACCCAGTACTTC
>.|TRBV5-5|TRBJ2-1|.
CASSLGGDYNEQFF
TGTGCCAGCAGCTTAGGTGGAGACTACAATGAGCAGTTCTTC
>TRBD2|TRBV7-6|TRBJ2-3|few
CASSLVTGRDSTDTQYF
TGTGCCAGCAGCTTAGTGACCGGGAGGGATAGCACAGATACGCAGTATTTT
>.|TRBV5-1|TRBJ2-3|.
CASSLGPGALGTDTQYF
TGCGCCAGCAGCTTGGGGCCGGGGGCCCTCGGCACAGATACGCAGTATTTT
>TRBD1|TRBV7-2|TRBJ2-1|few
CASSFATGSSYNEQFF
TGTGCCAGCAGCTTTGCGACAGGGAGCTCCTACAATGAGCAGTTCTTC
>.|TRBV9|TRBJ2-7|.
CASSPNLDLTYEQYF
TGTGCCAGCAGCCCAAACCTGGACCTTACCTACGAGCAGTACTTC
>TRBD1|TRBV9|TRBJ1-1|.
CASSPQGQGARAEAFF
TGTGCCAGCAGCCCTCAGGGACAGGGGGCGAGGGCTGAAGCTTTCTTT